The 14 T cell receptor beta chains listed next were all sequenced from one sample in a study of T-cell memory formation after mild COVID-19. TCRdb passed the 5' RACE reads through MiXCR, listing each CDR3 protein once. The data show approximately 480,000 distinct CDR3 sequences, about 18% seen once. Material: PBMCs or a T cell subset sorted from them (not recorded which). The receptor set was obtained from an adult woman who had mild COVID-19 (a few samples of this study predate the infection). Cell type and time point are not known.

This clonotype has at least ten counts. The V gene is TRBV24-1, the J gene TRBJ1-2; a possible D gene is TRBD1 (5 bases). Trimming cost V 4 bases and J 3 bases, with 8 bases left between them. Germline V gene lookup returns CDR1 KGHDR and CDR2 SFDVKD. The CDR3 is made up of 13 amino acids. The CDR3 bases are TGTGCCACCAGTGAGGGGGTCTACTATGGCTACACCTTC. Its translation: CATSEGVYYGYTF.

The CDR3 sequence is CSAFGQERTLYNEQFF. The CDR3 DNA is TGCAGTGCATTCGGACAGGAACGGACCCTCTACAATGAGCAGTTCTTC. The chain carries TRBV20-1 and TRBJ2-1, with 7 bases fitting TRBD1. The CDR3 is 16 amino acids. V shed 6 bases, J shed 3 bases, and the junction held 14 bases outside the gene matches. CDR1 is DFQATT, CDR2 SNEGSKA, per germline (reference sequence).

This clonotype has only a few counts. The V gene is TRBV5-1, the J gene TRBJ2-7; the match to TRBD2 covers 7 bases. V lost 5 bases to trimming and J lost 0 bases; unmatched junction nucleotides: 8. This CDR3 has 15 residues. The germline gives CDR1 SGHRS, CDR2 YFSETQ. CDR3 in DNA: TGCGCCAGCAGTTCTGGGACTACCAGCTCCTACGAGCAGTACTTC. Protein sequence: CASSSGTTSSYEQYF.

The chain carries TRBV15 and TRBJ2-5, with D unresolved. This CDR3 spans 19 amino acids. V was clipped by 5 bases and J by 0 bases, with 25 bases between them. Germline V gene sequence: CDR1 LNHNV, CDR2 YYDKDF (reference sequence). CDR3 residues: CATSPTRSPGIQYQETQYF. The DNA of the CDR3 is TGTGCCACCAGCCCGACCCGGTCCCCAGGAATCCAATACCAAGAGACCCAGTACTTC.

V is TRBV7-8 and J is TRBJ2-2, with a tentative D call TRBD2 (6 bases). The CDR3 extends over 15 amino acids. Trimming cost V 8 bases and J 4 bases, with 17 bases left between them. Germline values: CDR1 SGHVS, CDR2 FQNEAQ. CDR3 amino acids: CASGGADQGTGELFF. The CDR3 DNA reads as TGTGCCAGCGGCGGGGCGGATCAGGGCACCGGGGAGCTGTTTTTT.

This clonotype came up a few times. The V call is TRBV30, the J call TRBJ2-3; D remains unclear. CDR1 and CDR2 from the germline V gene are GTSNPN and SVGIG (reference sequence). The length of the CDR3 is 12 residues. Trimming shortened V by 2 bases and J by 3 bases, and 6 bases separated the two germline ends. CDR3 loop: CAWSSGTDTQYF. Written as DNA, the CDR3 is TGTGCCTGGAGTTCAGGTACAGATACGCAGTATTTT.

This clonotype appeared a few times. The chain joins TRBV12-3 or TRBV12-4 to TRBJ1-1; maybe TRBD1 (5 bases). The V and J ends lost 6 bases and 4 bases respectively, with 9 bases between them. This CDR3 contains 12 residues. CDR3 bases: TGTGCCAGCAGCCCAGGGTTCACTGAAGCTTTCTTT. This translates into CASSPGFTEAFF.

The chain links TRBV5-6 to TRBJ1-2; D is undetermined. In germline, CDR1 is SGHDT, CDR2 YYEEEE. The CDR3 consists of 12 residues. Trimming left V 0 bases short and J 8 bases short, with 8 bases between. The CDR3 DNA reads TGTGCCAGCAGCTTGGACGAGGTGGGCTACACCTTC. Encoded protein: CASSLDEVGYTF.

This clonotype was found once. The rearrangement links TRBV7-9 to TRBJ1-6; D is unclear. The CDR3 length is 14 residues. V lost 2 bases and J lost 10, with 12 bases in between. Germline V lookup: CDR1 SEHNR, CDR2 FQNEAQ (reference sequence). The CDR3 spells CASSLLDLRSPLHF. DNA for the CDR3: TGTGCCAGCAGCTTACTGGATTTACGGTCACCCCTCCACTTT.

This clonotype has more than one count but fewer than ten. The V call is TRBV4-2, the J call TRBJ1-5, with D uncertain. This CDR3 contains 13 residues. Germline CDR1 LGHNA, CDR2 YNFKEQ. V gave up 5 bases and J gave up 2 bases, with 7 bases separating them. CDR3: CASSSVGNQPQHF. The CDR3 nucleotides are TGTGCCAGCAGCTCCGTGGGCAATCAGCCCCAGCATTTT.

In its sample, this clonotype was seen a few times. The chain links TRBV19 to TRBJ1-5; TRBD1 agrees at 10 bases. Germline V CDR1 and CDR2: LNHDA, SQIVND (reference sequence). The CDR3 spans 15 residues. The junction had 5 bases not matched to a gene; V was cut back by 3 bases and J by 6 bases. DNA of the CDR3: TGTGCCAGTAGTATCGGACAGGGGGGCGGTCAGCCCCAGCATTTT. Protein product: CASSIGQGGGQPQHF. Filled out from reference TRBV19 and TRBJ1-5, the complete variable domain reads DGGITQSPKYLFRKEGQNVTLSCEQNLNHDAMYWYRQDPGQGLRLIYYSQIVNDFQKGDIAEGYSVSREKKESFPLTVTSAQKNPTAFYLCASSIGQGGGQPQHFGDGTRLSIL.

This sequence joins TRBV7-2 and TRBJ2-2, with TRBD2 identical over 9 bases. Trimming at V came to 3 bases and at J to 4 bases, leaving 6 bases not matched to a gene. Germline CDR1 is SGHTA and CDR2 is FQGNSA. This CDR3 has 16 residues. CDR3 DNA sequence: TGTGCCAGCAGCTTCTGGGCGGGAGGGCCCACCGGGGAGCTGTTTTTT. Protein product: CASSFWAGGPTGELFF.

This chain connects TRBV20-1 to TRBJ2-3; no firm D call. Trimming took off 1 base at V and 0 bases at J, with 11 bases between the two ends. Germline assignment: CDR1 DFQATT and CDR2 SNEGSKA (reference sequence). The length of the CDR3 is 15 residues. The CDR3 DNA follows: TGCAGTGCTAGAGGTCCAGGAGCTAGCACAGATACGCAGTATTTT. Translated, it gives CSARGPGASTDTQYF.

This chain uses TRBV2 with TRBJ1-2; the match to TRBD1 covers 7 bases. In germline, CDR1 is SNHLY, CDR2 FYNNEI. J was trimmed by 0 bases and V by 5 bases; bases with no gene match: 9. CDR3 length: 16 residues. CDR3 coding DNA: TGTGCCAGCAGTTATACCCGGGACAGAGCTAACTATGGCTACACCTTC. It codes for CASSYTRDRANYGYTF.